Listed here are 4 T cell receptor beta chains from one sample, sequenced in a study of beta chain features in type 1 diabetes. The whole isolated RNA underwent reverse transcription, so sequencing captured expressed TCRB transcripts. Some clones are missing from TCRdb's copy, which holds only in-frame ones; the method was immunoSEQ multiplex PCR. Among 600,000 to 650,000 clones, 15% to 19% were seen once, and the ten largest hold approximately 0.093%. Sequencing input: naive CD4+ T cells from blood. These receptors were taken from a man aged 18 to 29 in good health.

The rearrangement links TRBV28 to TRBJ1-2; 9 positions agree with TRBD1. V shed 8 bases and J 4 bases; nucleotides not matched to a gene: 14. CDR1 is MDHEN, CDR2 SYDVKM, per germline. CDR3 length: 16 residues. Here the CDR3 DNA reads TGTGCCAGCCTAAGCGGGACAGGGATTAAGGTCTATGGCTACACCTTC. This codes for CASLSGTGIKVYGYTF.

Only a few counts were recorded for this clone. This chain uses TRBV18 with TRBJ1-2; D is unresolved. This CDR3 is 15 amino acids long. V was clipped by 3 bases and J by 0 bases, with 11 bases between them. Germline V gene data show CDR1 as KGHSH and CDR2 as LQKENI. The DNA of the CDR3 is TGTGCCAGCTCACCGGTCGGATTTACTAACTATGGCTACACCTTC. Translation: CASSPVGFTNYGYTF.

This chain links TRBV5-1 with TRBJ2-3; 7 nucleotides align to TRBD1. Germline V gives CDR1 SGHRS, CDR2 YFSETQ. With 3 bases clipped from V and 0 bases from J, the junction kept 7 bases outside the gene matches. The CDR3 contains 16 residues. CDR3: CASSSLGGVSTDTQYF. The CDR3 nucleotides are TGCGCCAGCAGCTCCTTAGGGGGCGTTAGCACAGATACGCAGTATTTT.

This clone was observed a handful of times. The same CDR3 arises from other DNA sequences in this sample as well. Here the CDR3 DNA reads TGTGCCAGCTCACCGGGACTGAACAATGAGCAGTTCTTC. It codes for CASSPGLNNEQFF. The V call is TRBV18, the J call TRBJ2-1, with D possibly TRBD2 on 6 matching bases. This CDR3 is built from 13 residues. V was shortened by 3 bases and J by 5 bases, with 8 bases between the two germline ends. Germline-derived CDR1 and CDR2 are KGHSH and LQKENI. Together with reference TRBV18 and TRBJ2-1, the CDR3 gives the full variable domain: NAGVMQNPRHLVRRRGQEARLRCSPMKGHSHVYWYRQLPEEGLKFMVYLQKENIIDESGMPKERFSAEFPKEGPSILRIQQVVRGDSAAYFCASSPGLNNEQFFGPGTRLTVL.